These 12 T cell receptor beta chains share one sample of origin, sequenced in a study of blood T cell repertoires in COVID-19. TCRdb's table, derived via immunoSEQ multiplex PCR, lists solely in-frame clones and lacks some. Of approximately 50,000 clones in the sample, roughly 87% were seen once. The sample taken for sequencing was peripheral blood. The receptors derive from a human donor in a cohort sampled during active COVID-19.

CDR3 amino acids: CASSLAPRTGGYEQYF. Written as DNA, the CDR3 is TGTGCCAGCAGTTTAGCCCCTAGGACAGGGGGCTACGAGCAGTACTTC. The chain joins TRBV28 to TRBJ2-7; TRBD1 matches 10 bases. V was pared by 2 bases and J by 3 bases, with 7 bases of the junction left unmatched. Germline V CDR1 and CDR2: MDHEN, SYDVKM. This CDR3 is built from 16 residues.

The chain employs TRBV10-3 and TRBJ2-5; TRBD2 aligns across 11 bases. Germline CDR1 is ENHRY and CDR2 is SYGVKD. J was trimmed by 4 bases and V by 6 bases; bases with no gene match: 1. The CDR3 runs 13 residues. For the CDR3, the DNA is TGTGCCATCAGACTAGCGGGAGTAGAGACCCAGTACTTC. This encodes CAIRLAGVETQYF.

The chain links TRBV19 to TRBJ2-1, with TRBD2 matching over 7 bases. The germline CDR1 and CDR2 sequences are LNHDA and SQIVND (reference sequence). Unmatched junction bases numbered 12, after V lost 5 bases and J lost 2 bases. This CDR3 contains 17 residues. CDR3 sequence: CASSSWASGSPYNEQFF. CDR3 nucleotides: TGTGCCAGTAGTTCGTGGGCTAGCGGATCACCCTACAATGAGCAGTTCTTC.

CDR3 sequence reads: CASRTRDSGANVLTF. As DNA, the CDR3 is TGTGCCAGCAGGACCAGGGACTCTGGGGCCAACGTCCTGACTTTC. The V call is TRBV28, the J call TRBJ2-6, with D possibly matching TRBD1 (5 bases). Germline CDR1 reads MDHEN; CDR2 reads SYDVKM. V lost 6 bases, J lost 0 bases, and 9 bases lay in between. This CDR3 spans 15 amino acids.

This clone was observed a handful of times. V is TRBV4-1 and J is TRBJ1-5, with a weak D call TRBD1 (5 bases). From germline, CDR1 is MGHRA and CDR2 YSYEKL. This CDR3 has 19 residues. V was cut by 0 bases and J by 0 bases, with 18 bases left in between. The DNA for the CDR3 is TGCGCCAGCAGCCAAGAGAAACCGGGGGGGTTGAATAGCAATCAGCCCCAGCATTTT. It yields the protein CASSQEKPGGLNSNQPQHF.

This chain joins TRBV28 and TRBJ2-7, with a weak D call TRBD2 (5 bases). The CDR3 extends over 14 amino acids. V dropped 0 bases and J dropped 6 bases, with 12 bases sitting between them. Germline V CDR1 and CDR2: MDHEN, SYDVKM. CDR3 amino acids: CASSLWLGRGEQYF. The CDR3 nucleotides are TGTGCCAGCAGTTTATGGCTAGGGAGAGGCGAGCAGTACTTC.

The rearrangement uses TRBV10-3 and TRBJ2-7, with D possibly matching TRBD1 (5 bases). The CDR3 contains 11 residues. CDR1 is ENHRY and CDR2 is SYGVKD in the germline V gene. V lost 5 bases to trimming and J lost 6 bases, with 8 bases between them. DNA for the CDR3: TGTGCCATCAGTTCCCAGGGCGAGCAGTACTTC. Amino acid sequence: CAISSQGEQYF.

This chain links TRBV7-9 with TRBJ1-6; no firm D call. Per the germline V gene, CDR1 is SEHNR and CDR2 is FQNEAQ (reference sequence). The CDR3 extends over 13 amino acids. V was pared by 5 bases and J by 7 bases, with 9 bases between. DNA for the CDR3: TGTGCCAGCAGCCCAATCCGGAATTCACCCCTCCACTTT. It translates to CASSPIRNSPLHF.

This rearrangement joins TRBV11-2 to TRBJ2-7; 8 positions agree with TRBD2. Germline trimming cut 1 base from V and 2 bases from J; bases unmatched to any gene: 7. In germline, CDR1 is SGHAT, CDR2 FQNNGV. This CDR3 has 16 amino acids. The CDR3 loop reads CASSLGGVGRAYEQYF. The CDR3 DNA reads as TGTGCCAGCAGCTTAGGCGGTGTCGGGAGGGCCTACGAGCAGTACTTC. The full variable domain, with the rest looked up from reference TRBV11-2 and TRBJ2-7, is EAGVAQSPRYKIIEKRQSVAFWCNPISGHATLYWYQQILGQGPKLLIQFQNNGVVDDSQLPKDRFSAERLKGVDSTLKIQPAKLEDSAVYLCASSLGGVGRAYEQYFGPGTRLTVT.

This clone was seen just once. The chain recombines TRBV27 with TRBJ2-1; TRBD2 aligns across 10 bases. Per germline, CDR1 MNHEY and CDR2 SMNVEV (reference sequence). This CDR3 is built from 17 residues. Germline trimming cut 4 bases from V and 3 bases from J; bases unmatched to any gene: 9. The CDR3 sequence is CASSSSFGLAVYNEQFF. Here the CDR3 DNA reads TGTGCCAGCAGTTCCTCGTTTGGACTAGCGGTCTACAATGAGCAGTTCTTC.

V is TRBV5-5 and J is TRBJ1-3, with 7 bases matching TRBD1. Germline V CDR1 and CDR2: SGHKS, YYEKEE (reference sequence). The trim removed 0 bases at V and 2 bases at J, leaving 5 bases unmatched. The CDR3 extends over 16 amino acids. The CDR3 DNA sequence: TGTGCCAGCAGCTTGGAAATGACAGGGACTGGAAACACCATATATTTT. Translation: CASSLEMTGTGNTIYF. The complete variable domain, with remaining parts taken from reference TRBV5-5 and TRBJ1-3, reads DAGVTQSPTHLIKTRGQQVTLRCSPISGHKSVSWYQQVLGQGPQFIFQYYEKEERGRGNFPDRFSARQFPNYSSELNVNALLLGDSALYLCASSLEMTGTGNTIYFGEGSWLTVV.

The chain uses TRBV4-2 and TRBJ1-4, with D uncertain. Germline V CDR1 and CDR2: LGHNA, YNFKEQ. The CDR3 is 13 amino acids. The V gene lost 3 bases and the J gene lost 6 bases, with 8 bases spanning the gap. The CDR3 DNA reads TGTGCCAGCAGCCAGGAGGTTGATGAAAAACTGTTTTTT. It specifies CASSQEVDEKLFF.